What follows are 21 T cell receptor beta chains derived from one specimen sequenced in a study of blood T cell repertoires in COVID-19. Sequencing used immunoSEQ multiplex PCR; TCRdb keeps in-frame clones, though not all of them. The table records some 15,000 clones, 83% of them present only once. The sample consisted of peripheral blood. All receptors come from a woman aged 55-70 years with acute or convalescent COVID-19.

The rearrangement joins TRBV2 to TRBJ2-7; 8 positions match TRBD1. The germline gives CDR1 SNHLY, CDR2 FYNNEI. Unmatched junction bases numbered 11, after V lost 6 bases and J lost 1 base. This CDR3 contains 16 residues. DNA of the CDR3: TGTGCCAGCAGCTCCCGGGACAGGTCCATTTCCTACGAGCAGTACTTC. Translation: CASSSRDRSISYEQYF.

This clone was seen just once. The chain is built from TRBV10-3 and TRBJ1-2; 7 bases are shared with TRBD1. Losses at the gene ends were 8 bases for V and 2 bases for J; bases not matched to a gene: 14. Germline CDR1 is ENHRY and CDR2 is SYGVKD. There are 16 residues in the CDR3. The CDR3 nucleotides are TGTGCCATCCGGTATTCCTGGGACAGCGCAAACTATGGCTACACCTTC. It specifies CAIRYSWDSANYGYTF.

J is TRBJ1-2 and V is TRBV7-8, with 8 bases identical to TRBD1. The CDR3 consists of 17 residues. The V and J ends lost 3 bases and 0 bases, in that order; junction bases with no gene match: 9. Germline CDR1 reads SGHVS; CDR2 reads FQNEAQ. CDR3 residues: CASSLAGTGVPNYGYTF. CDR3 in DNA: TGTGCCAGCAGCTTGGCCGGGACAGGAGTTCCTAACTATGGCTACACCTTC.

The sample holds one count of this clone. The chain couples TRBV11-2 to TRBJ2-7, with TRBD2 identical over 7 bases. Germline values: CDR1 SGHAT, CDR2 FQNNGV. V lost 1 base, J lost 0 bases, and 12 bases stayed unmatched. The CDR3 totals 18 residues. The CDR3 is CASSLVSGLAVSSYEQYF. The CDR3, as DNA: TGTGCCAGCAGCTTAGTGTCCGGCCTAGCGGTAAGCTCCTACGAGCAGTACTTC.

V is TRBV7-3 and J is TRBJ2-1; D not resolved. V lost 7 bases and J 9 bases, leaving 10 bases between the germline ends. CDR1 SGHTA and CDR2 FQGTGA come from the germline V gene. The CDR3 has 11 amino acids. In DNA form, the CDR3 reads TGTGCCAGCACCCCAGGCCGTGAGCAGTTCTTC. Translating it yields CASTPGREQFF.

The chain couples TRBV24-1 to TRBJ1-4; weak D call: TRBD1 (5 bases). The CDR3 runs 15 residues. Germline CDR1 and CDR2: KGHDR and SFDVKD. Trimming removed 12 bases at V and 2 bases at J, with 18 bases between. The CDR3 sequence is CAFSSRDLTNEKLFF. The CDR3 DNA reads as TGTGCCTTCTCCTCCAGGGATTTGACTAATGAAAAACTGTTTTTT.

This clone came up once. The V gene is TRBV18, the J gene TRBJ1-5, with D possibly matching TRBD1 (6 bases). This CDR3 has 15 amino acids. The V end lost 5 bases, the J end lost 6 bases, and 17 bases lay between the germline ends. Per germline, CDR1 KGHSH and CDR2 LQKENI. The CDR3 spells CASSAEQGEVQPQHF. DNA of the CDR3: TGTGCCAGCTCAGCGGAACAGGGTGAGGTTCAGCCCCAGCATTTT. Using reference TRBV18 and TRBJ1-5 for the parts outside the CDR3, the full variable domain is NAGVMQNPRHLVRRRGQEARLRCSPMKGHSHVYWYRQLPEEGLKFMVYLQKENIIDESGMPKERFSAEFPKEGPSILRIQQVVRGDSAAYFCASSAEQGEVQPQHFGDGTRLSIL.

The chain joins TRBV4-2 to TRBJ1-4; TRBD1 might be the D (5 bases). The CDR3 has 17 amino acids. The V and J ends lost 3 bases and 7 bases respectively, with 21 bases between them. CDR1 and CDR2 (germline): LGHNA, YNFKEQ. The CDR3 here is CASSQYVAASGGEKLFF. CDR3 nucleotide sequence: TGTGCCAGCAGCCAGTATGTGGCGGCGTCGGGGGGTGAAAAACTGTTTTTT.

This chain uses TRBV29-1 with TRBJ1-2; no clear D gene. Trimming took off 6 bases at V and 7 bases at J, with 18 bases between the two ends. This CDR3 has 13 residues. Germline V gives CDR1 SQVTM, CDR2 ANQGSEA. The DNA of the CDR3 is TGCAGCGTGGATGCCGGGTCCCGAGCTGGCTACACCTTC. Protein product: CSVDAGSRAGYTF.

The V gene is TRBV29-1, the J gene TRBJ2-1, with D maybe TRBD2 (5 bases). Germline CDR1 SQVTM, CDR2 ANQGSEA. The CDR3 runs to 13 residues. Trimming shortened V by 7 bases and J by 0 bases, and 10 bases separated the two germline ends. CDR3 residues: CSDSESSYNEQFF. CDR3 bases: TGCAGCGATAGCGAAAGCTCCTACAATGAGCAGTTCTTC.

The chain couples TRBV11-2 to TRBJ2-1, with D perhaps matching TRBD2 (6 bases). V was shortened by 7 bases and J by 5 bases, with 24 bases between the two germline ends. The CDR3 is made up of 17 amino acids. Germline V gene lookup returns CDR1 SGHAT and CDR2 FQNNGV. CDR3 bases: TGTGCCAGCAACAGTCTAAGGAGGGGAGACCACCACAATGAGCAGTTCTTC. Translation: CASNSLRRGDHHNEQFF.

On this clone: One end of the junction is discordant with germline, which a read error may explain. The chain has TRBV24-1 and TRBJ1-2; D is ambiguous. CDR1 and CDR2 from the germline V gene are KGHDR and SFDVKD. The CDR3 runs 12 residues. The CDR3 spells CATSDLMLPASF. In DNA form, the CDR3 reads TGTGCCACCAGTGATTTGATGTTGCCAGCGTCCTTC.

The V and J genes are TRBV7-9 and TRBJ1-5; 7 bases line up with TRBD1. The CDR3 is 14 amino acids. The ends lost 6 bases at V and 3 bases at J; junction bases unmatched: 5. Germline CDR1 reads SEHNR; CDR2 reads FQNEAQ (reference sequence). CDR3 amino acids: CASSAGTDNQPQHF. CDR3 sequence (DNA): TGTGCCAGCAGTGCTGGGACAGACAATCAGCCCCAGCATTTT.

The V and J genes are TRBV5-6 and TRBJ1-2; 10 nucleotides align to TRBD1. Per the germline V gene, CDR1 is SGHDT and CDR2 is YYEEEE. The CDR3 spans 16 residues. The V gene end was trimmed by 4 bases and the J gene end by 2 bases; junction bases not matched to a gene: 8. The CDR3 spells CASSGLRQGANYGYTF. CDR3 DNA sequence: TGTGCCAGCAGCGGACTTCGACAGGGGGCCAACTATGGCTACACCTTC.

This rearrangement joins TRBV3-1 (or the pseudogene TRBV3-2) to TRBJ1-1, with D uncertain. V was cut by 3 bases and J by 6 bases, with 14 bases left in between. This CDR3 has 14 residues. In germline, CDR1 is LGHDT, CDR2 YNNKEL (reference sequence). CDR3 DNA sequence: TGTGCCAGCAGCCATTTGGAGGGTTACGCTGAAGCTTTCTTT. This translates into CASSHLEGYAEAFF.

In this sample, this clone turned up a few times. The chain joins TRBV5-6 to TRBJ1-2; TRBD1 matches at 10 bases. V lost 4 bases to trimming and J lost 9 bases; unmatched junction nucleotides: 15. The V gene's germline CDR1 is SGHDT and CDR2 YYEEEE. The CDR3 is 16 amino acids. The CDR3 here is CASSRNLPGQGSSYTF. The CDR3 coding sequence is TGTGCCAGCAGCCGAAACTTACCGGGACAGGGGTCGAGCTACACCTTC. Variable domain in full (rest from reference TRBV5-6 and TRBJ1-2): DAGVTQSPTHLIKTRGQQVTLRCSPKSGHDTVSWYQQALGQGPQFIFQYYEEEERQRGNFPDRFSGHQFPNYSSELNVNALLLGDSALYLCASSRNLPGQGSSYTFGSGTRLTVV.

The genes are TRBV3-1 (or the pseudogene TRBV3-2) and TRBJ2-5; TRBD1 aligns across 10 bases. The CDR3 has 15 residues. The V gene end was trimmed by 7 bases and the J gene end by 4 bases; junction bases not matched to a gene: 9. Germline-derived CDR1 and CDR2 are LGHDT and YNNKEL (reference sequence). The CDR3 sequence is CASNSRGTGVETQYF. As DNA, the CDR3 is TGTGCCAGCAACTCCCGCGGGACAGGGGTAGAGACCCAGTACTTC.

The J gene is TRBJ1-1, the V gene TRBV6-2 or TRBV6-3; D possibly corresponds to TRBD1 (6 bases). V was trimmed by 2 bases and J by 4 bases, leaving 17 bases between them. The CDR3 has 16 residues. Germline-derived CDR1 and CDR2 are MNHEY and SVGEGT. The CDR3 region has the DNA TGTGCCAGCAGTTACGGCTGGGCAGGGGAGGGCACTGAAGCTTTCTTT. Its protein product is CASSYGWAGEGTEAFF.

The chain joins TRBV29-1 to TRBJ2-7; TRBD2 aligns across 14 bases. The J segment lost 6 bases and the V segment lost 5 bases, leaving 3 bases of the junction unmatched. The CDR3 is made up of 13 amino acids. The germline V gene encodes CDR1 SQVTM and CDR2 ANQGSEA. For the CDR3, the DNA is TGCAGCGTTCCGGGACTAGCGGGAGTCGAGCAGTACTTC. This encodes CSVPGLAGVEQYF.

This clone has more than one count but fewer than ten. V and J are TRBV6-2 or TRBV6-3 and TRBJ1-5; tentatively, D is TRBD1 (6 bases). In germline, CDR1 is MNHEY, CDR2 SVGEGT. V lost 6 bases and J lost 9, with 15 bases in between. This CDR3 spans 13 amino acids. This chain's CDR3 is CASSNTGSGPQHF. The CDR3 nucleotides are TGTGCCAGCAGCAATACAGGGTCGGGGCCCCAGCATTTT.

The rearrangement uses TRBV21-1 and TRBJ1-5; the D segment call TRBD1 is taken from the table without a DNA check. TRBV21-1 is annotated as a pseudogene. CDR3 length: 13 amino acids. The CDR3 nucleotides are TGTGCCAGCAAACAGGGGCCTAATCAGCCCCAGCATTTT. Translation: CASKQGPNQPQHF.